What follows describes a single T cell receptor beta chain. Per the original methods: Nucleated cell counts were estimated from reference gene primer amplification. TCRdb's copy holds only in-frame clones and misses some; the assay was immunoSEQ multiplex PCR. V, J and clone size are taken as reported in that table, and D and trimming were inferred from the DNA itself. Here the sample spans roughly 190,000 clones, about 81% being singletons. Patients from Seattle were sampled longitudinally, starting during active infection. Germline CDR1 and CDR2: LGHNA and YNFKEQ. The CDR3 is made up of 18 amino acids. J was trimmed by 4 bases and V by 0 bases; bases with no gene match: 8. This sample is part of a study of blood T cell repertoires in COVID-19. Study-wide background: Samples of COVID-19 (acute and convalescent) were obtained from the United States, Italy and Spain.

The rearrangement links TRBV4-2 to TRBJ2-2; 10 bases agree with TRBD2. Sequenced material: peripheral blood. This TCR was sampled from a woman aged 55-70 years with COVID-19, enrolled during active disease. CDR3 DNA sequence: TGTGCCAGCAGCCAAGAGACCCTAGCGGGAGTGAGCACCGGGGAGCTGTTTTTT. This codes for CASSQETLAGVSTGELFF.